The TCR beta chain described here comes from a study of T cell changes during pregnancy in multiple sclerosis. Trimming shortened V by 4 bases and J by 0 bases, and 14 bases separated the two germline ends. The CDR3 has 15 residues. Germline V gene sequence: CDR1 SGHNT, CDR2 YYREEE (reference sequence). TCRdb keeps only in-frame clones here, not all; method: immunoSEQ multiplex PCR. Among tens of thousands of clones listed, 91% were seen once. The specimen comprised CD8+ T cells from peripheral blood mononuclear cells, sampled before pregnancy. The V gene is TRBV5-4, the J gene TRBJ2-7, with D hard to call. The receptor's source is a female donor with multiple sclerosis, enrolled in a pregnancy study. In DNA, the CDR3 is TGTGCCAGCAGCAGCGATGTTAGGAGCTCCTACGAGCAGTACTTC. Protein product: CASSSDVRSSYEQYF.